This T cell receptor beta chain was recovered during a study of shared clonotypes between healthy human individuals. Study observations and caveats: Sampling covered nothing but blood. Tissue TCR repertoires likely differ from those found in blood.

This clone was seen once. The antigen is undetermined. TCRdb keeps only in-frame clones here, not all; method: immunoSEQ multiplex PCR. Of approximately 740,000 clones in the sample, roughly 70% were seen once. In germline, CDR1 is SQVTM, CDR2 ANQGSEA. CDR3 size: 13 residues. V was clipped by 6 bases and J by 2 bases; unmatched bases: 7. The chain combines TRBV29-1 with TRBJ2-7, with TRBD1 matching over 7 bases. Material for sequencing was memory CD4+ T cells sorted from blood. Indicated subset: CD45RA-negative fraction. The TCR originated in a woman aged 25-40 years in good health. As DNA, the CDR3 is TGCAGCGTCGACCCGACAGGGACCTACGAGCAGTACTTC. Encoded protein: CSVDPTGTYEQYF.